These 7 T cell receptor beta chains originate from one sample sequenced in a study of vaccination and CD4 T cells after COVID-19. The antigens for these receptors are not known. The Oncomine TCR Beta short-read assay was applied to DNA of cultured CD4+ T cells. TCRdb used MiXCR to reprocess the PCR reads, holding one entry per CDR3 protein. This sample has roughly 14,000 distinct CDR3 sequences; around half occur once, and the top ten carry nearly 9%. Treatment denoted: approximately 10-day PBMC culture with coronavirus spike peptide pools or control peptides (ViraFEST assay). Material: CD4+ T cells from blood, cultured in vitro. Every receptor here comes from a human donor who had recovered from COVID-19.

The V and J genes are TRBV7-9 and TRBJ1-1, with D possibly being TRBD1 (5 bases). This CDR3 region has 15 residues. Per germline, CDR1 SEHNR and CDR2 FQNEAQ (reference sequence). V lost 1 base and J 2 bases, leaving 11 bases between the germline ends. CDR3 sequence: CASSLERDFNTEAFF. The CDR3 DNA is TGTGCCAGCAGCTTAGAGAGGGACTTCAACACTGAAGCTTTCTTT.

The rearrangement links TRBV7-9 to TRBJ2-1; TRBD1 is a possible D gene (6 bases). V lost 3 bases and J lost 0, with 12 bases in between. The germline V gene has CDR1 SEHNR and CDR2 FQNEAQ (reference sequence). The CDR3 consists of 16 residues. CDR3 in amino acids: CASSFTGYPSYNEQFF. DNA for the CDR3: TGTGCCAGCAGCTTCACAGGGTACCCCTCCTACAATGAGCAGTTCTTC.

The rearrangement joins TRBV27 to TRBJ2-5; D possibly uses TRBD1 or TRBD2 (6 bases each). The CDR3 contains 13 residues. CDR1 is MNHEY and CDR2 is SMNVEV in the germline V gene (reference sequence). The germline V and J ends were trimmed by 6 bases and 0 bases, with 8 bases remaining between them. CDR3 residues: CASRRGDQETQYF. The CDR3 DNA reads TGTGCCAGCAGAAGGGGGGACCAAGAGACCCAGTACTTC.

The V gene is TRBV2, the J gene TRBJ1-6, with D maybe TRBD1 (6 bases). The CDR3 spans 16 residues. CDR1 and CDR2 from the germline V gene are SNHLY and FYNNEI. Between the trimmed V and J ends, which lost 3 bases and 4 bases, there was a span of 13 bases. This chain's CDR3 is CASSDQRTGYNSPLHF. CDR3 nucleotide sequence: TGTGCCAGCAGTGATCAGCGCACAGGGTATAATTCACCCCTCCACTTT. The full variable domain, its missing parts supplied by reference TRBV2 and TRBJ1-6, is EPEVTQTPSHQVTQMGQEVILRCVPISNHLYFYWYRQILGQKVEFLVSFYNNEISEKSEIFDDQFSVERPDGSNFTLKIRSTKLEDSAMYFCASSDQRTGYNSPLHFGNGTRLTVT.

The chain employs TRBV27 and TRBJ1-2; weak D call: TRBD1 (6 bases). CDR1 MNHEY and CDR2 SMNVEV come from the germline V gene (reference sequence). The CDR3 has 12 amino acids. The V end was cut by 6 bases, the J end by 8 bases, with 13 bases between. CDR3 bases: TGTGCCAGCAGACAGGGAGGGGGAGGCTACACCTTC. Translation: CASRQGGGGYTF.

The chain combines TRBV19 with TRBJ1-1; 10 positions match TRBD1. Germline assignment: CDR1 LNHDA and CDR2 SQIVND (reference sequence). The length of the CDR3 is 15 residues. V shed 3 bases, J shed 4 bases, and the junction held 5 bases outside the gene matches. CDR3 DNA: TGTGCCAGTAGTATGAGGGGGACAGGGGTCACTGAAGCTTTCTTT. Residues: CASSMRGTGVTEAFF.

The count of this clonotype is one. The V call is TRBV24-1, the J call TRBJ2-5; D is uncertain. The V end was cut by 4 bases, the J end by 4 bases, with 15 bases between. Per the germline V gene, CDR1 is KGHDR and CDR2 is SFDVKD. The CDR3 loop spans 15 amino acids. DNA for the CDR3: TGTGCCACCAGTGACCCAACGGGTCCGGGAGAGACCCAGTACTTC. Amino acids: CATSDPTGPGETQYF.